Below are 5 T cell receptor beta chains sequenced from a single sample in a study of beta chain features in type 1 diabetes (dated by TCRdb to between 2018 and 2020). The receptor library was made with the immunoSEQ multiplex PCR assay. The High Capacity cDNA Reverse Transcription Kit was used to reverse transcribe all of the isolated RNA, meaning that expressed TCRB transcripts were what got sequenced. In TCRdb, the immuneACCESS table is reduced to in-frame sequences with V and J assigned. These tables do not hold every clone; where another copy was compared, an unresolved V gene accounts for under half, and the others remain unexplained. This sample has 280,000 or so clones in its table, and approximately 15% of those were observed once. The ten most abundant clones make up 0.015% to 0.017% of the sample. On the study overall, not on this receptor specifically: A moderate but significant shortening of TCRB CDR3 length was observed in type 1 diabetes patients in all four CD4+ subsets.

These receptors are not linked to any known antigen. Source material: naive CD4+ T cells from blood. The cell subset or site label of this sample denotes: true naive CD4+ T cells. These receptors were taken from a man younger than 30 with type 1 diabetes.

This clone has only a few counts. The V gene is TRBV18, the J gene TRBJ1-2, with a tentative D call TRBD1 (5 bases). The CDR3 is 14 amino acids. CDR1 and CDR2 (germline): KGHSH, LQKENI. V was clipped by 4 bases and J by 8 bases, with 17 bases between them. This chain's CDR3 is CASSRPDSGQGYTF. The CDR3 DNA is TGTGCCAGCTCACGACCTGACAGCGGGCAGGGCTACACCTTC.

This rearrangement joins TRBV19 to TRBJ2-1, with 7 bases that match TRBD1. Germline CDR1 is LNHDA and CDR2 is SQIVND (reference sequence). The CDR3 totals 14 residues. The V and J ends lost 10 bases and 2 bases, in that order; junction bases with no gene match: 8. This CDR3 is CATQPGQPYNEQFF. Written as DNA, the CDR3 is TGTGCCACTCAACCGGGACAGCCCTACAATGAGCAGTTCTTC.

The chain has TRBV23-1 and TRBJ1-5; the D gene is possibly TRBD1 (6 bases). Being an ORF, TRBV23-1 has a function that is uncertain. Trimming took 3 bases from V and 0 from J, leaving 18 bases between them. The CDR3 spans 18 residues. The DNA of the CDR3 is TGCGCCAGCAGTCACCAGACTCGGACAGAAAATAGCAATCAGCCCCAGCATTTT. Its translation: CASSHQTRTENSNQPQHF.

The chain links TRBV9 to TRBJ2-3, with a tentative D call TRBD2 (6 bases). The ends were cut back, 0 bases at V and 4 bases at J, with 15 bases in the middle. CDR3 length: 16 amino acids. Per germline, CDR1 SGDLS and CDR2 YYNGEE. This chain's CDR3 is CASSVEYRGGADTQYF. The CDR3 DNA reads as TGTGCCAGCAGCGTAGAGTATAGAGGAGGGGCAGATACGCAGTATTTT.

The rearrangement links TRBV7-9 to TRBJ2-7; 8 positions match TRBD1. CDR1 and CDR2 from the germline V gene are SEHNR and FQNEAQ (reference sequence). The CDR3 runs 13 residues. The ends lost 5 bases at V and 3 bases at J; junction bases unmatched: 3. The CDR3 bases are TGTGCCAGCAGCGACAGGGGCGACTACGAGCAGTACTTC. The encoded protein is CASSDRGDYEQYF.